The sequence of this TCR beta chain was determined in a study of shared clonotypes between healthy human individuals. Positive CCR7 selection of CD45RO-negative cells yielded the naive CD8 cells, and terminally differentiated effector memory CD45RA+ cells were excluded. Assay used: immunoSEQ multiplex PCR; TCRdb lists only in-frame clones, some missing. The sample consists of some 2.1 million clones, about 94% of them appearing once. The CDR3 is 14 amino acids. Germline-derived CDR1 and CDR2 are SGHVS and FQNEAQ. The V gene end was trimmed by 4 bases and the J gene end by 10 bases; junction bases not matched to a gene: 11.

This TCR was recovered from a man aged 18 to 29 in good health. Some clones in this sample may be carry-over from other donors' samples. The specimen was naive CD8+ T cells from PBMCs. This chain connects TRBV7-8 to TRBJ2-3; 7 bases fit TRBD2. CDR3 DNA: TGTGCCAGCAGCTCGTCGACTAGCCGGGACGCGCAGTATTTT. Residues: CASSSSTSRDAQYF.